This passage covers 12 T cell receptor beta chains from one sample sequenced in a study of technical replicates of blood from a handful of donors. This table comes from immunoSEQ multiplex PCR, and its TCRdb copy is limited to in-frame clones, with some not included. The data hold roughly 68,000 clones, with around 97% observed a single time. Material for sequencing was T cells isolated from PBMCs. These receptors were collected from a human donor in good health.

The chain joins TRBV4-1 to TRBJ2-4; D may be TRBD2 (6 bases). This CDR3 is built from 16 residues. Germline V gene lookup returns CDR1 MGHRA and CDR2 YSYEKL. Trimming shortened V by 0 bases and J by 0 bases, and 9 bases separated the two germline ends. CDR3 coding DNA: TGCGCCAGCAGCCAAGATCACGGGGGAGCCAAAAACATTCAGTACTTC. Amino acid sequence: CASSQDHGGAKNIQYF.

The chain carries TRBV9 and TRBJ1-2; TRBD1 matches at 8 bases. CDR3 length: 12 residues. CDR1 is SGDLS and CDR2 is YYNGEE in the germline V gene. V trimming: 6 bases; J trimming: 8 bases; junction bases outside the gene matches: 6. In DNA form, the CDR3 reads TGTGCCAGCAACCAGGGGGCGCGGGGCTACACCTTC. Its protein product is CASNQGARGYTF.

DNA of the CDR3: TGTGCCAGCAGTGACGGGACAGGGGTGGGGGATGAGCAGTTCTTC. Its protein is CASSDGTGVGDEQFF. The chain recombines TRBV6-4 with TRBJ2-1; 10 nucleotides match TRBD1. With V trimmed by 2 bases and J by 8 bases, 6 bases remained unmatched. CDR3 length: 15 residues. The germline gives CDR1 MRHNA, CDR2 SNTAGT.

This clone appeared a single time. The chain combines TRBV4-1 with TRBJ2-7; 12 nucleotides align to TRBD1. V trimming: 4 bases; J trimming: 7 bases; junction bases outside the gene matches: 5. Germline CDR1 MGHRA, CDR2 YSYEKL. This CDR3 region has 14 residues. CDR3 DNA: TGCGCCAGCAGCCGGGGGACAGGGGGCTCGGAGCAGTACTTC. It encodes CASSRGTGGSEQYF.

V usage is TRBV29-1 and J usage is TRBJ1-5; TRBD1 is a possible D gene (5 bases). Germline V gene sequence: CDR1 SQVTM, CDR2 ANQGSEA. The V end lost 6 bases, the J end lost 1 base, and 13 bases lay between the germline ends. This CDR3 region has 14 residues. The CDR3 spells CSVTGGESNQPQHF. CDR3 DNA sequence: TGCAGCGTGACGGGGGGGGAGAGCAATCAGCCCCAGCATTTT.

The CDR3 nucleotides read TGTGCCTGGAGTGGATCGGCCGGGACTAGCGGGACAGGGTCCTACGAGCAGTACTTC. Protein sequence: CAWSGSAGTSGTGSYEQYF. The rearrangement joins TRBV30 to TRBJ2-7; TRBD2 agrees at 13 bases. This CDR3 is built from 19 residues. Germline lookup yields CDR1 GTSNPN and CDR2 SVGIG (reference sequence). V was clipped by 1 base and J by 1 base; unmatched bases: 13.

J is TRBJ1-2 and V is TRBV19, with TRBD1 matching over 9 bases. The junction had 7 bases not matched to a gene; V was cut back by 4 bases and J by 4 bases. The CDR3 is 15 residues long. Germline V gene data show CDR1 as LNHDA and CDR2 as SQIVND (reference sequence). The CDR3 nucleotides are TGTGCCAGTAGTAGCCGGGACAGGGCTTTCTATGGCTACACCTTC. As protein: CASSSRDRAFYGYTF. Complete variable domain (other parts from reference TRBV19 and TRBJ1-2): DGGITQSPKYLFRKEGQNVTLSCEQNLNHDAMYWYRQDPGQGLRLIYYSQIVNDFQKGDIAEGYSVSREKKESFPLTVTSAQKNPTAFYLCASSSRDRAFYGYTFGSGTRLTVV.

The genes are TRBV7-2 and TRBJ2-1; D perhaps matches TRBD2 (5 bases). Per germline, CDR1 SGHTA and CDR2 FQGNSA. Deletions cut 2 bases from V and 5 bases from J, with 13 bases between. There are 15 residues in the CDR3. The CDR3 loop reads CASSLNGGSNNEQFF. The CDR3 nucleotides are TGTGCCAGCAGCTTAAACGGCGGGTCCAACAATGAGCAGTTCTTC. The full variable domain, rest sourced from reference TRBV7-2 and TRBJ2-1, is GAGVSQSPSNKVTEKGKDVELRCDPISGHTALYWYRQSLGQGLEFLIYFQGNSAPDKSGLPSDRFSAERTGGSVSTLTIQRTQQEDSAVYLCASSLNGGSNNEQFFGPGTRLTVL.

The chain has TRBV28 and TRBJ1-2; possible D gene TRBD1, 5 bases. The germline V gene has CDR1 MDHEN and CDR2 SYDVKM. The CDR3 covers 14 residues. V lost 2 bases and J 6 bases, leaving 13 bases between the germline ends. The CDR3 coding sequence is TGTGCCAGCAGTTTAAGTCAGGGCCTACATGGCTACACCTTC. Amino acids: CASSLSQGLHGYTF.

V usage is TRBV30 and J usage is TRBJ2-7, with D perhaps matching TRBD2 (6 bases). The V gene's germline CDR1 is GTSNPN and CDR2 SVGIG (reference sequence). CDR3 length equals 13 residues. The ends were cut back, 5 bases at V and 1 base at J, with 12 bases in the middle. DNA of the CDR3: TGTGCCTGGCTGGGGGGTAGTTCCTACGAGCAGTACTTC. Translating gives CAWLGGSSYEQYF.

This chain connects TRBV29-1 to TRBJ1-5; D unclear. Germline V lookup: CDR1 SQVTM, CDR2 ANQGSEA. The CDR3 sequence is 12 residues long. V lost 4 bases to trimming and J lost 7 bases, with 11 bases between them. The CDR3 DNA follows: TGCAGCGTTGTGGAGGGCAGGCAGCCCCAGCATTTT. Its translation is CSVVEGRQPQHF. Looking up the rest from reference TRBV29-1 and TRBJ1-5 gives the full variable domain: SAVISQKPSRDICQRGTSLTIQCQVDSQVTMMFWYRQQPGQSLTLIATANQGSEATYESGFVIDKFPISRPNLTFSTLTVSNMSPEDSSIYLCSVVEGRQPQHFGDGTRLSIL.

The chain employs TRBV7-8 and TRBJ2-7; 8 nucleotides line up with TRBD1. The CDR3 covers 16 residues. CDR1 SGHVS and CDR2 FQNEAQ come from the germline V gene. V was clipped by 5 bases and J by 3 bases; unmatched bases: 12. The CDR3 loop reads CASSPEYGTGFYEQYF. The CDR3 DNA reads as TGTGCCAGCAGCCCCGAATACGGGACAGGCTTCTACGAGCAGTACTTC.